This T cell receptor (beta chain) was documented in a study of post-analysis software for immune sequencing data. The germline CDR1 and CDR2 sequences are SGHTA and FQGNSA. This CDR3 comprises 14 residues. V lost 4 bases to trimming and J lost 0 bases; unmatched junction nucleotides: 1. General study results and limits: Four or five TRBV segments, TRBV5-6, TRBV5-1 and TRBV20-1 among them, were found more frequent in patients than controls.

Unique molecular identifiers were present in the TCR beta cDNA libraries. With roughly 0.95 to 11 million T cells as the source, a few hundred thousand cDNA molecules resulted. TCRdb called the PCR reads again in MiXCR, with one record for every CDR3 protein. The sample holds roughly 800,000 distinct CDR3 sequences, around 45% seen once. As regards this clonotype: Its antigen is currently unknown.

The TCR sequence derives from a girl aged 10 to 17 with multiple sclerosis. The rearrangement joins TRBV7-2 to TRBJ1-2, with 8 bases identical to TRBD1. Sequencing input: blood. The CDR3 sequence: CASSWDRTNYGYTF. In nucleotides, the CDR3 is TGTGCCAGCAGCTGGGACAGGACTAACTATGGCTACACCTTC.